This T cell receptor (beta chain) originates from a study of regulatory T cells in long-lasting Graves disease. For the study at large: A definition of persistent Graves' disease required over 5 years of antithyroid drugs plus positive TSH receptor antibodies.

Study conclusions and caveats: Lower TCR diversity characterized persistent Graves' patients relative to newly diagnosed patients.

This clonotype was detected only a few times. Its cognate antigen is unknown. The sample's time point: persistent/refractory GD, antithyroid drugs over 5 years with positive TRAb. There was RNA extracted from PBMCs, and the TCR library was made from it. By American Thyroid Association guidelines, Graves' disease was diagnosed in the cohort. According to the study, TCR beta libraries were built with iRepertoire HTBI primers and CDR3-region Arm-PCR. TCRdb re-called the multiplex PCR reads with MiXCR, one entry per CDR3 protein. The data hold about half a million distinct CDR3 sequences, with approximately 22% observed a single time. From germline, CDR1 is MNHNS and CDR2 SASEGT. The V end lost 4 bases, the J end lost 8 bases, and 14 bases lay between the germline ends. The CDR3 is made up of 13 amino acids.

The sample was peripheral blood mononuclear cells (PBMCs), taken when the disease was refractory, from a patient treated with antithyroid drugs. The clonotype originates from a female donor with Graves disease. V is TRBV6-1 and J is TRBJ1-2, with D possibly TRBD1 on 6 matching bases. CDR3: CASSGGQSSGYTF. In DNA, the CDR3 is TGTGCCAGCAGTGGTGGACAGTCCTCCGGCTACACCTTC.